Listed here are 20 T cell receptor beta chains from one sample, sequenced in a study of glioma-infiltrating T cells. The iRepertoire nested amplicon-rescue multiplex PCR amplified TCR alpha and beta CDR3s from RNA. A single record per CDR3 protein comes from TCRdb applying MiXCR to the multiplex PCR reads. Of approximately 120,000 distinct CDR3 sequences in the sample, approximately 25% are singletons; the top ten hold roughly 15%. The source material was glioma tissue, nonneoplastic brain tissue, or PBMCs (not recorded which). Source of these receptors: a human donor with low-grade glioma or glioblastoma, undergoing nonglioma brain surgery, or in good health (not recorded which).

With regard to this clonotype: A clone one base away is much larger, so this may be a read error. This chain joins TRBV4-3 and TRBJ2-5, with D possibly matching TRBD2 (6 bases). TRBJ2-1 explains the end of the DNA better; the J call may be wrong. Looked up from germline, CDR1 is LGHNA and CDR2 is YSLEER. The CDR3 totals 15 residues. The CDR3 protein is CASSQDLAFQETQFF. The CDR3 coding sequence is TGCGCCAGCAGCCAAGATCTAGCGTTCCAAGAGACCCAGTTCTTC.

This clonotype was recorded at least ten times. The gene calls are TRBV27 and TRBJ2-7; D is ambiguous. This CDR3 has 13 amino acids. Trimming removed 3 bases at V and 6 bases at J, with 12 bases between. CDR1 and CDR2 from the germline V gene are MNHEY and SMNVEV (reference sequence). The CDR3 spells CASSFRVSGEQYF. For the CDR3, the DNA is TGTGCCAGCAGTTTTAGGGTATCGGGCGAGCAGTACTTC.

This clonotype was detected only a few times. V gene TRBV5-4 combines with J gene TRBJ2-3; 8 bases agree with TRBD2. The trim removed 3 bases at V and 2 bases at J, leaving 14 bases unmatched. This CDR3 contains 18 residues. CDR1 and CDR2 (germline): SGHNT, YYREEE (reference sequence). The CDR3 region has the DNA TGTGCCAGCAGCTCGCCCTCCCTTCTAGCGGGCGACACAGATACGCAGTATTTT. It translates to CASSSPSLLAGDTDTQYF.

About this clonotype itself: A read error may be the cause here, since a much bigger clone is one base away. The chain joins TRBV12-3 or TRBV12-4 to TRBJ2-5; possibly TRBD1 for D (5 bases). This CDR3 has 14 amino acids. V gave up 6 bases and J gave up 11 bases, with 22 bases separating them. The CDR3 DNA follows: TGTGCCAGCAGCCTAACCCCAGGGCGACTTGAGCAGTACTTC. Encoded protein: CASSLTPGRLEQYF.

On this clonotype itself: This may arise from a read error, as a much more abundant clone is one base away. V is TRBV7-2 and J is TRBJ2-3, with TRBD2 matching 8 bases. This CDR3 comprises 16 residues. Germline CDR1 SGHTA, CDR2 FQGNSA. V gave up 1 base and J gave up 4 bases; unmatched junction bases: 7. Written as DNA, the CDR3 is TGTGCCAGCAGCTTAGTGGGACTAGGGGGAGCAGATACGCAGTATTTT. This gives the protein CASSLVGLGGADTQYF.

This clonotype came up a few times. Possible read error: a much larger clone is one base away. The chain is built from TRBV27 and TRBJ1-6, with 10 nucleotides matching TRBD1. This CDR3 is 17 amino acids long. The V gene's germline CDR1 is MNHEY and CDR2 SMNVEV (reference sequence). The CDR3 sequence: CASSYLRTGGTNSHLHF. DNA of the CDR3: TGTGCCAGCAGTTACCTAAGGACAGGGGGAACCAATTCACACCTCCACTTT.

Of note for this clonotype: Germline and junction disagree at one end, which may indicate a read error. The V call is TRBV28, the J call TRBJ2-3; TRBD2 aligns across 8 bases. CDR1 is MDHEN, CDR2 SYDVKM, per germline. The CDR3 loop spans 15 amino acids. CDR3 sequence (DNA): TGTGCCAGCAGTTCCAGCGGGGGTTGGGCAGATAAGCAGTATTTT. Its protein is CASSSSGGWADKQYF.

This clonotype was detected a few times. This chain uses TRBV30 with TRBJ2-3; the D is unclear. CDR1 GTSNPN and CDR2 SVGIG come from the germline V gene (reference sequence). This CDR3 contains 14 residues. V gave up 2 bases and J gave up 5 bases, with 14 bases separating them. Here the CDR3 reads CAWSNGFGKDTQYF. The CDR3 nucleotides read TGTGCCTGGAGTAATGGGTTCGGAAAAGATACGCAGTATTTT.

V gene TRBV29-1 combines with J gene TRBJ1-1; D gene uncertain. From germline, CDR1 is SQVTM and CDR2 ANQGSEA. The V and J ends lost 0 bases and 1 base respectively, with 6 bases between them. The CDR3 loop spans 13 amino acids. The CDR3 is CSVEDFANTEAFF. The CDR3 region has the DNA TGCAGCGTTGAAGATTTCGCGAACACTGAAGCTTTCTTT.

The rearrangement joins TRBV18 to TRBJ1-3; no reliable D call. CDR3 length: 14 amino acids. V was trimmed by 0 bases and J by 8 bases, leaving 11 bases between them. Looked up from germline, CDR1 is KGHSH and CDR2 is LQKENI. The CDR3 reads CASSPPTPLDTIYF. The DNA for the CDR3 is TGTGCCAGCTCACCACCAACCCCCCTGGACACCATATATTTT.

The chain uses TRBV6-5 and TRBJ2-1; 8 bases agree with TRBD2. This CDR3 is built from 15 residues. Germline loops: CDR1 MNHEY, CDR2 SVGAGI. V shed 4 bases, J shed 4 bases, and the junction held 6 bases outside the gene matches. The CDR3 bases are TGTGCCAGCAGTTGCGAGCGGGAGAAATACAATGAGCAGTTCTTC. Translating it yields CASSCEREKYNEQFF.

This clonotype was detected only once. The chain employs TRBV27 and TRBJ2-7; 7 bases line up with TRBD1. The CDR3 is 14 amino acids. The V and J ends lost 9 bases and 8 bases, in that order; junction bases with no gene match: 16. Germline loops: CDR1 MNHEY, CDR2 SMNVEV (reference sequence). The CDR3 region has the DNA TGTGCCAGTCCTTCCGGGACAGTGAAGGCCAAGCAGTACTTC. Amino acid sequence: CASPSGTVKAKQYF.

This clonotype was recorded many times. The CDR3 is CSGKAGNTIYF. The CDR3 DNA sequence: TGCAGCGGCAAGGCAGGAAACACCATATATTTT. The J gene is TRBJ1-3, the V gene TRBV29-1; D is uncertain. V lost 7 bases, J lost 4 bases, and 8 bases lay in between. Germline CDR1 SQVTM, CDR2 ANQGSEA. The CDR3 has 11 residues.

V gene TRBV4-1 combines with J gene TRBJ2-2, with a possible D match to TRBD2 (5 bases). The CDR3 is made up of 14 amino acids. Germline CDR1 and CDR2: MGHRA and YSYEKL. Trimming took off 6 bases at V and 7 bases at J, with 15 bases between the two ends. Written as DNA, the CDR3 is TGCGCCAGCAGAGAGGAGGCGACGGGCGGGGAGCTGTTTTTT. Protein product: CASREEATGGELFF.

This clonotype was seen ten or more times. The gene calls are TRBV4-1 and TRBJ2-3; no clear D gene. The V gene lost 0 bases and the J gene lost 2 bases, with 9 bases spanning the gap. The CDR3 loop spans 15 amino acids. Germline assignment: CDR1 MGHRA and CDR2 YSYEKL. CDR3 in DNA: TGCGCCAGCAGCCAAGATTCCTTCCTCACAGATACGCAGTATTTT. It specifies CASSQDSFLTDTQYF.

On this clonotype itself: This may be a read error: a much more frequent sequence differs by one nucleotide. This chain links TRBV14 with TRBJ1-2; TRBD1 matches at 7 bases. Germline loops: CDR1 SGHDN, CDR2 FVKESK. The CDR3 spans 14 residues. The CDR3 protein is CTSSRQGTRYGYTF. The CDR3 DNA reads TGTACCAGCAGCCGACAGGGAACCCGCTATGGCTACACCTTC.

This clonotype has ten or more counts. The V and J genes are TRBV12-3 or TRBV12-4 and TRBJ1-5; the D gene is possibly TRBD1 (6 bases). This CDR3 region has 13 residues. The ends were cut back, 5 bases at V and 7 bases at J, with 12 bases in the middle. The CDR3 region has the DNA TGTGCCAGCAGTCAGCAGGGGAACCAGCCCCAGCATTTT. It encodes CASSQQGNQPQHF.

This clonotype has just a few counts. Since a much larger clone is just one base distant, this may be a read error. The V and J genes are TRBV28 and TRBJ1-2; no clear D. CDR1 is MDHEN, CDR2 SYDVKM, per germline. This CDR3 contains 12 residues. CDR3 bases: TGTGCCAGCAGTCAAGCTAACTATGGCTGCACCTTC. It codes for CASSQANYGCTF.

This clonotype was observed many times. V and J are TRBV3-1 and TRBJ1-1; maybe TRBD1 (5 bases). V lost 1 base and J lost 2, with 8 bases in between. CDR1 and CDR2 from the germline V gene are LGHDT and YNNKEL (reference sequence). This CDR3 region has 14 residues. CDR3 DNA sequence: TGTGCCAGCAGCCAAGTGGGGGGAAACACTGAAGCTTTCTTT. Translating gives CASSQVGGNTEAFF.

This clonotype was observed many times. This rearrangement joins TRBV7-6 to TRBJ2-1; D is perhaps TRBD1 (6 bases). V was clipped by 10 bases and J by 9 bases, with 19 bases between them. This CDR3 is built from 13 residues. CDR1 and CDR2 (germline): SGHVS, FNYEAQ. CDR3 sequence: CATRTAGTSEQFF. For the CDR3, the DNA is TGTGCCACCAGGACAGCTGGGACAAGTGAGCAGTTCTTC.